Each of the 18 T cell receptor beta chains below was sequenced from the same sample in a study of blood T cell repertoires in COVID-19. The table came from immunoSEQ multiplex PCR; TCRdb's copy has only in-frame clones and leaves some out. This sample carries some 250,000 clones, 86% of them seen once, and the ten largest clones take just over 3%. The sequencing input was peripheral blood. These receptors were collected from a woman aged 25 to 39 who had recovered from COVID-19.

This clone was found a few times. The chain joins TRBV7-2 to TRBJ1-1; possibly TRBD1 for D (5 bases). The CDR3 extends over 15 amino acids. Germline V gene sequence: CDR1 SGHTA, CDR2 FQGNSA. The ends were cut back, 4 bases at V and 4 bases at J, with 16 bases in the middle. Here the CDR3 DNA reads TGTGCCAGCAGCTACGGGGGGATAGGGGCCACTGAAGCTTTCTTT. It specifies CASSYGGIGATEAFF. The complete variable domain, with remaining parts taken from reference TRBV7-2 and TRBJ1-1, reads GAGVSQSPSNKVTEKGKDVELRCDPISGHTALYWYRQSLGQGLEFLIYFQGNSAPDKSGLPSDRFSAERTGGSVSTLTIQRTQQEDSAVYLCASSYGGIGATEAFFGQGTRLTVV.

V usage is TRBV3-1 (or the pseudogene TRBV3-2) and J usage is TRBJ2-7, with 8 nucleotides matching TRBD1. With V trimmed by 0 bases and J by 3 bases, 4 bases remained unmatched. From germline, CDR1 is LGHDT and CDR2 YNNKEL (reference sequence). The length of the CDR3 is 15 residues. In DNA form, the CDR3 reads TGTGCCAGCAGCCAAGATCTGACAGGGGTCTACGAGCAGTACTTC. The encoded protein is CASSQDLTGVYEQYF.

The chain joins TRBV7-9 to TRBJ2-5, with D tentatively TRBD2 (7 bases). This CDR3 region has 13 residues. Trimming left V 4 bases short and J 5 bases short, with 11 bases between. The germline V gene has CDR1 SEHNR and CDR2 FQNEAQ (reference sequence). CDR3 sequence (DNA): TGTGCCAGCAGCTCCGGGGGGCTTGAGACCCAGTACTTC. Protein: CASSSGGLETQYF. Variable domain in full (rest from reference TRBV7-9 and TRBJ2-5): DTGVSQNPRHKITKRGQNVTFRCDPISEHNRLYWYRQTLGQGPEFLTYFQNEAQLEKSRLLSDRFSAERPKGSFSTLEIQRTEQGDSAMYLCASSSGGLETQYFGPGTRLLVL.

The chain combines TRBV9 with TRBJ1-6; 7 bases are shared with TRBD1. Trimming removed 3 bases from V and 8 bases from J; junction bases left unmatched: 11. CDR3 length: 16 amino acids. Germline CDR1 and CDR2: SGDLS and YYNGEE. The CDR3 DNA follows: TGTGCCAGCAGCGAGGGAATACAGGGGACTTATTCACCCCTCCACTTT. Translating gives CASSEGIQGTYSPLHF.

The sample holds a few counts of this clone. The J gene is TRBJ1-1, the V gene TRBV3-1 (or the pseudogene TRBV3-2), with unresolved D. V was clipped by 2 bases and J by 5 bases, with 9 bases between them. Per germline, CDR1 LGHDT and CDR2 YNNKEL (reference sequence). The CDR3 covers 13 residues. The CDR3 nucleotides are TGTGCCAGCAGCCAACCCGCCGGGACTGAAGCTTTCTTT. Translated, it gives CASSQPAGTEAFF.

This chain links TRBV5-1 with TRBJ2-1, with D tentatively TRBD2 (6 bases). Trimming removed 4 bases from V and 3 bases from J, with 17 bases in between. CDR1 and CDR2 (germline): SGHRS, YFSETQ. The CDR3 consists of 16 residues. CDR3 sequence reads: CASSGGTVAGYNEQFF. The CDR3 DNA reads as TGCGCCAGCAGCGGCGGGACCGTGGCTGGCTACAATGAGCAGTTCTTC.

Of note for this clone: A read error is possible here, since a much larger clone lies one base away. The V and J genes are TRBV5-4 and TRBJ1-1; 10 bases are a match to TRBD1. The trim removed 5 bases at V and 3 bases at J, leaving 7 bases unmatched. CDR1 SGHNT and CDR2 YYREEE come from the germline V gene (reference sequence). The CDR3 is 15 amino acids. DNA for the CDR3: TGTGCCAGCAGGACCCGGGACAGGGGAGACACTGAAGCTTTCTTT. Protein sequence: CASRTRDRGDTEAFF.

In its sample, this clone was seen a few times. CDR3 sequence reads: CASSLRGRGNSPLHF. The CDR3 nucleotides are TGTGCCAGCAGCTTAAGGGGGAGAGGTAATTCACCCCTCCACTTT. This rearrangement joins TRBV5-6 to TRBJ1-6; D is possibly TRBD1 (6 bases). In germline, CDR1 is SGHDT, CDR2 YYEEEE. V was shortened by 2 bases and J by 6 bases, with 12 bases between the two germline ends. CDR3 size: 15 residues.

The chain has TRBV28 and TRBJ1-5; perhaps TRBD1 as D (5 bases). Trimming cost V 3 bases and J 2 bases, with 11 bases left between them. The CDR3 totals 15 residues. CDR1 and CDR2 (germline): MDHEN, SYDVKM. The CDR3 spells CASSLGRVGNQPQHF. The CDR3 nucleotides are TGTGCCAGCAGTTTGGGCAGGGTTGGCAATCAGCCCCAGCATTTT.

The chain combines TRBV6-4 with TRBJ2-1; possibly TRBD2 for D (7 bases). The CDR3 runs 16 residues. Trimming stripped 3 bases from V and 3 bases from J, with 15 bases between. Germline values: CDR1 MRHNA, CDR2 SNTAGT. The DNA for the CDR3 is TGTGCCAGCAGTGAGCGCGCGGGGGCCGGCTACAATGAGCAGTTCTTC. It is translated as CASSERAGAGYNEQFF.

The rearrangement uses TRBV6-5 and TRBJ2-3, with D perhaps matching TRBD2 (5 bases). Trimming shortened V by 10 bases and J by 6 bases, and 17 bases separated the two germline ends. This CDR3 is built from 13 residues. The germline V gene encodes CDR1 MNHEY and CDR2 SVGAGI. The CDR3 nucleotides read TGTGCCACCCTACAGCCGGGGATGGATACGCAGTATTTT. Translation gives CATLQPGMDTQYF.

This rearrangement joins TRBV6-5 to TRBJ1-2; 7 bases fit TRBD1. J gave up 5 bases and V 0 bases, and 3 bases lay outside the gene matches. Looked up from germline, CDR1 is MNHEY and CDR2 is SVGAGI. This CDR3 is built from 14 residues. CDR3 amino acids: CASSYSQGGYGYTF. CDR3 sequence (DNA): TGTGCCAGCAGTTACTCTCAGGGGGGTTATGGCTACACCTTC.

The rearrangement uses TRBV3-1 (or the pseudogene TRBV3-2) and TRBJ1-6; 9 positions match TRBD1. CDR1 is LGHDT and CDR2 is YNNKEL in the germline V gene (reference sequence). The V gene end was trimmed by 4 bases and the J gene end by 6 bases; junction bases not matched to a gene: 4. The CDR3 runs 15 residues. This CDR3 is CASSLQTGGNSPLHF. In DNA, the CDR3 is TGTGCCAGCAGCCTCCAGACAGGGGGTAATTCACCCCTCCACTTT.

V gene TRBV5-4 combines with J gene TRBJ1-4; 12 nucleotides agree with TRBD1. V lost 0 bases, J lost 10 bases, and 4 bases stayed unmatched. Germline values: CDR1 SGHNT, CDR2 YYREEE (reference sequence). The CDR3 contains 15 residues. CDR3 coding DNA: TGTGCCAGCAGCTTGGGGGACAGGGGGCTAGGAAAACTGTTTTTT. Amino acid sequence: CASSLGDRGLGKLFF.

This chain connects TRBV7-9 to TRBJ1-2; 9 bases line up with TRBD1. Germline V CDR1 and CDR2: SEHNR, FQNEAQ (reference sequence). V trimming: 5 bases; J trimming: 8 bases; junction bases outside the gene matches: 6. This CDR3 has 13 amino acids. The CDR3 DNA is TGTGCCAGCAGCCCCCGGACAGGGGAGGGCTACACCTTC. This gives the protein CASSPRTGEGYTF. The entire variable domain, with the rest obtained from reference TRBV7-9 and TRBJ1-2, is as follows: DTGVSQNPRHKITKRGQNVTFRCDPISEHNRLYWYRQTLGQGPEFLTYFQNEAQLEKSRLLSDRFSAERPKGSFSTLEIQRTEQGDSAMYLCASSPRTGEGYTFGSGTRLTVV.

This CDR3 reads CASSYLTPTGGQPQHF. CDR3 DNA: TGTGCCAGCAGTTACCTAACTCCTACAGGGGGCCAGCCCCAGCATTTT. The genes are TRBV6-5 and TRBJ1-5; 9 bases map to TRBD1. The ends lost 2 bases at V and 7 bases at J; junction bases unmatched: 9. The CDR3 length is 16 residues. Germline V CDR1 and CDR2: MNHEY, SVGAGI.

The chain has TRBV5-1 and TRBJ2-1; TRBD2 matches at 8 bases. Per the germline V gene, CDR1 is SGHRS and CDR2 is YFSETQ. Losses at the gene ends were 4 bases for V and 7 bases for J; bases not matched to a gene: 10. CDR3 length equals 15 residues. CDR3 sequence reads: CASSPSPRGVNEQFF. CDR3 DNA: TGCGCCAGCAGCCCCTCCCCGCGGGGGGTTAATGAGCAGTTCTTC.

The genes are TRBV5-1 and TRBJ1-1; 8 bases agree with TRBD1. V lost 3 bases, J lost 7 bases, and 8 bases stayed unmatched. The CDR3 totals 14 residues. The germline gives CDR1 SGHRS, CDR2 YFSETQ. CDR3 coding DNA: TGCGCCAGCAGCTCCTCCGGACAGGGAGTTGAAGCTTTCTTT. Translating gives CASSSSGQGVEAFF.